The table lists the clone carrying this T cell receptor (beta chain) with a few counts. This sample was taken from a study of blood T cells in healthy people across ages. The CDR3 has 15 residues. V was pared by 0 bases and J by 3 bases, with 11 bases between. Germline V gives CDR1 ENHRY, CDR2 SYGVKD. Primers used in a second PCR of about 7 to 12 cycles were a sample-barcoded 5' primer and a J-beta primer mix. TCRdb redid the calling of the 5' RACE reads with MiXCR, one entry per CDR3 protein. Among approximately 800,000 distinct CDR3 sequences listed, nearly 60% were seen once. The sample consisted of blood. The chain links TRBV10-3 to TRBJ1-1; D not certain. This TCR was sampled from a man aged 25 to 45 in good health. The chain's CDR3 is CAISESKYEDTEAFF. The CDR3 DNA reads TGTGCCATCAGTGAGTCGAAGTATGAAGACACTGAAGCTTTCTTT.